These 10 T cell receptor beta chains came from one sample sequenced in a study of identical twins. From the 5' RACE reads, TCRdb called clonotypes with MiXCR, one entry per CDR3 protein. The sample holds hundreds of thousands of distinct CDR3 sequences, approximately 9% seen once. Sequenced input: memory (CD45RO+) T cells sorted from blood. These receptors were taken from a woman younger than 30 in good health.

CDR3 amino acids: CASSGSVYGYTF. CDR3 bases: TGTGCCAGCAGCGGATCAGTCTATGGCTACACCTTC. V is TRBV9 and J is TRBJ1-2; D not resolved. Per germline, CDR1 SGDLS and CDR2 YYNGEE. Trimming cost V 3 bases and J 4 bases, with 7 bases left between them. The CDR3 totals 12 residues.

This clonotype has ten or more counts. The chain couples TRBV12-3 or TRBV12-4 to TRBJ1-2; 7 nucleotides align to TRBD1. This CDR3 has 14 residues. Unmatched junction bases numbered 3, after V lost 5 bases and J lost 0 bases. The CDR3 DNA sequence: TGTGCCAGCAGTCGGGACAGCACTAACTATGGCTACACCTTC. Its translation: CASSRDSTNYGYTF.

This clonotype was found a few times. This sequence joins TRBV5-1 and TRBJ1-5, with D possibly TRBD1 on 5 matching bases. The V end lost 1 base, the J end lost 0 bases, and 5 bases lay between the germline ends. This CDR3 spans 14 amino acids. Per the germline V gene, CDR1 is SGHRS and CDR2 is YFSETQ. Here the CDR3 reads CASSLQGSNQPQHF. The CDR3 nucleotides read TGCGCCAGCAGCTTGCAGGGTAGCAATCAGCCCCAGCATTTT.

This clonotype came up a few times. J is TRBJ2-1 and V is TRBV9; D is tentatively TRBD1 or TRBD2 (6 bases each). This CDR3 spans 14 amino acids. Germline V gene data show CDR1 as SGDLS and CDR2 as YYNGEE. Between the trimmed V and J ends, which lost 3 bases and 8 bases, there was a span of 15 bases. This CDR3 reads CASSERGVGDEQFF. DNA of the CDR3: TGTGCCAGCAGCGAGAGGGGGGTGGGCGATGAGCAGTTCTTC.

The table lists this clonotype with many counts. V usage is TRBV29-1 and J usage is TRBJ2-5; 7 bases fit TRBD2. The germline CDR1 and CDR2 sequences are SQVTM and ANQGSEA. Trimming at V came to 3 bases and at J to 7 bases, leaving 14 bases not matched to a gene. This CDR3 has 15 residues. The CDR3 region is CSVERADHRGGTQYF. The CDR3 nucleotides read TGCAGCGTTGAGCGGGCAGATCACCGCGGGGGGACCCAGTACTTC.

The V gene is TRBV6-1, the J gene TRBJ2-3, with TRBD2 as a possible D gene (6 bases). The CDR3 runs 13 residues. V shed 8 bases and J shed 2 bases, with 11 bases lying between them. CDR1 and CDR2 (germline): MNHNS, SASEGT. CDR3 protein: CASARDFTDTQYF. The CDR3 DNA reads TGTGCCAGCGCCCGGGACTTCACAGATACGCAGTATTTT.

The J gene is TRBJ2-7, the V gene TRBV6-5; 7 bases are a match to TRBD1. The CDR3 consists of 16 residues. From germline, CDR1 is MNHEY and CDR2 SVGAGI. V gave up 2 bases and J gave up 1 base; unmatched junction bases: 8. CDR3 region: CASSYGRTGLSYEQYF. CDR3 in DNA: TGTGCCAGCAGTTACGGGCGGACAGGTCTGTCCTACGAGCAGTACTTC.

In this sample, this clonotype turned up many times. The chain links TRBV6-1 to TRBJ1-2; TRBD1 matches 7 bases. V gave up 5 bases and J gave up 7 bases; unmatched junction bases: 13. Germline CDR1 and CDR2: MNHNS and SASEGT. The CDR3 consists of 15 residues. Here the CDR3 DNA reads TGTGCCAGCAGTCCCGACCGACAGGGATCGGGTGGCTACACCTTC. Translation: CASSPDRQGSGGYTF.

V usage is TRBV12-3 or TRBV12-4 and J usage is TRBJ1-1, with TRBD1 matching 8 bases. This CDR3 spans 12 amino acids. V lost 6 bases, J lost 7 bases, and 4 bases stayed unmatched. The CDR3 DNA is TGTGCCAGCAGGCGGACAGGGTTTGAAGCTTTCTTT. Translated: CASRRTGFEAFF.

This chain uses TRBV20-1 with TRBJ2-3; D could derive from TRBD1 or TRBD2 (5 bases each). The CDR3 is made up of 14 amino acids. V gave up 0 bases and J gave up 4 bases, with 11 bases separating them. Germline values: CDR1 DFQATT, CDR2 SNEGSKA (reference sequence). CDR3 in DNA: TGCAGTGCTAGAGACCCGGGGCTAGCAGATACGCAGTATTTT. This translates into CSARDPGLADTQYF.